The clone carrying this T cell receptor (beta chain) has at least ten counts. Its specificity is not known. One entry per CDR3 protein, called by TCRdb with MiXCR from the reads. The table shows about 130,000 distinct CDR3 sequences, with roughly a quarter occurring only once. This entry is derived from a study of T cell repertoires in cytomegalovirus infection. Study information: Public TCR beta signature analysis indicated the presence of both CMV infection and matching HLA type. Broader study findings: Carriage of CMV together with the relevant HLA was identifiable through cumulative public TCR beta family frequency. HLA-C-restricted TCR beta clonotypes specific for CMV led the ex vivo response.

Trimming shortened V by 5 bases and J by 6 bases, and 20 bases separated the two germline ends. This CDR3 has 15 residues. CDR1 is SGHVS, CDR2 FQNEAQ, per germline. The receptor comes from a human donor in good health (CMV status not recorded). Some clones in this sample may be carry-over from other donors' samples. Input material: PBMCs, sequenced either directly or after in vitro stimulation (not recorded which). The chain is built from TRBV7-8 and TRBJ2-7, with a possible D match to TRBD1 (6 bases). The CDR3 bases are TGTGCCAGCAGCCCCCTTGACAGGTACCGGCCCGAGCAGTACTTC. Translating it yields CASSPLDRYRPEQYF.